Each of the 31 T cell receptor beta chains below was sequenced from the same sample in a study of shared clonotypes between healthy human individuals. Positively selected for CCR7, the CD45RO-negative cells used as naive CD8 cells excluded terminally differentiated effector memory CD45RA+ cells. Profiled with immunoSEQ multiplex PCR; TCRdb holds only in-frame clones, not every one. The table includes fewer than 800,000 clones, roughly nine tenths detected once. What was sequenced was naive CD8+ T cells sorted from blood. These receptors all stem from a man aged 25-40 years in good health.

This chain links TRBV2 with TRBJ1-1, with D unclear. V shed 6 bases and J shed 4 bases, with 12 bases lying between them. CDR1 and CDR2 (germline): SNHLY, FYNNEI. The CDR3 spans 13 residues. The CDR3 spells CASSGPPSTEAFF. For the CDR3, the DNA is TGTGCCAGCAGCGGACCACCAAGCACTGAAGCTTTCTTT.

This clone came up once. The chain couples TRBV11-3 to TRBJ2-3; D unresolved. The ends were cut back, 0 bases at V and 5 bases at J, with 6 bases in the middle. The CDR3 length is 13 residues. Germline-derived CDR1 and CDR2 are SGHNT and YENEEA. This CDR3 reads CASSLDLVDTQYF. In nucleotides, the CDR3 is TGTGCCAGCAGCTTAGATCTAGTAGATACGCAGTATTTT.

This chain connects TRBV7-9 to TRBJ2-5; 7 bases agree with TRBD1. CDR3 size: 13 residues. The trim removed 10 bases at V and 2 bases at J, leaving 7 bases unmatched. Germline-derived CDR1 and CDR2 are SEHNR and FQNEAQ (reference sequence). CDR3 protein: CATRDRLQETQYF. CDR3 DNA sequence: TGTGCCACCCGGGACAGACTACAAGAGACCCAGTACTTC. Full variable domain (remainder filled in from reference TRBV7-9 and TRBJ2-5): DTGVSQNPRHKITKRGQNVTFRCDPISEHNRLYWYRQTLGQGPEFLTYFQNEAQLEKSRLLSDRFSAERPKGSFSTLEIQRTEQGDSAMYLCATRDRLQETQYFGPGTRLLVL.

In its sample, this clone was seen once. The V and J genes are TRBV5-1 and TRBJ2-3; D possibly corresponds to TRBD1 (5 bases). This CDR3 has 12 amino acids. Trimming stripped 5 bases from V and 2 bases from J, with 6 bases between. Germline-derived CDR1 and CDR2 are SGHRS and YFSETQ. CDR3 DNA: TGCGCCAGCAGGACAGACACAGATACGCAGTATTTT. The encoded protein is CASRTDTDTQYF.

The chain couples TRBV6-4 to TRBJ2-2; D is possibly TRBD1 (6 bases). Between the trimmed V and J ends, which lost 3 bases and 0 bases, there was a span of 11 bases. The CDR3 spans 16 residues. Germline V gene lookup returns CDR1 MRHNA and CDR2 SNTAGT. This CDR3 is CASSEGEGANTGELFF. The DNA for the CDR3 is TGTGCCAGCAGTGAGGGAGAGGGGGCGAACACCGGGGAGCTGTTTTTT.

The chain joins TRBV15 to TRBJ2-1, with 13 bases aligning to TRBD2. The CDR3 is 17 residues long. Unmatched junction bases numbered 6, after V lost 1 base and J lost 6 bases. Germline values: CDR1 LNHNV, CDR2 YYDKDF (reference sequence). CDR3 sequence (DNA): TGTGCCACCAGCAGAGTAATACTAGCGGGAGGGGGCAATGAGCAGTTCTTC. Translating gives CATSRVILAGGGNEQFF. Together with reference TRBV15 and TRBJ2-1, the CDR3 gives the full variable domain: DAMVIQNPRYQVTQFGKPVTLSCSQTLNHNVMYWYQQKSSQAPKLLFHYYDKDFNNEADTPDNFQSRRPNTSFCFLDIRSPGLGDTAMYLCATSRVILAGGGNEQFFGPGTRLTVL.

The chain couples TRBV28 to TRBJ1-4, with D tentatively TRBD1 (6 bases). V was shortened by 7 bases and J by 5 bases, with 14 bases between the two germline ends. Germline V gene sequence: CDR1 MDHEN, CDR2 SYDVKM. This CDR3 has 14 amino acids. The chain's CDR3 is CASMRQVPNEKLFF. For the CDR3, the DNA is TGTGCCAGCATGAGACAGGTCCCAAATGAAAAACTGTTTTTT. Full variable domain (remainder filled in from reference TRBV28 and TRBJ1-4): DVKVTQSSRYLVKRTGEKVFLECVQDMDHENMFWYRQDPGLGLRLIYFSYDVKMKEKGDIPEGYSVSREKKERFSLILESASTNQTSMYLCASMRQVPNEKLFFGSGTQLSVL.

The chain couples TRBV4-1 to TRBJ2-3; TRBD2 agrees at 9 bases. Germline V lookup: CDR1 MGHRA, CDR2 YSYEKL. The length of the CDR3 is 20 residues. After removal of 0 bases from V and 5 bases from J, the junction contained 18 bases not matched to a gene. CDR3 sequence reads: CASSQESAPRGGRALDTQYF. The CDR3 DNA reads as TGCGCCAGCAGCCAAGAATCTGCGCCCCGTGGCGGGAGGGCCTTAGATACGCAGTATTTT.

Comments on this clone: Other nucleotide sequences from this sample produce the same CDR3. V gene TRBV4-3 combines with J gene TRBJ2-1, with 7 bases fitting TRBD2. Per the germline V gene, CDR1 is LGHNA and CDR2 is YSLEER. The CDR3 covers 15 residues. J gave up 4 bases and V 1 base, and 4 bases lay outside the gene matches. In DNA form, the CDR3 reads TGCGCCAGCAGCCAAGGGACTAGTTCTTACAATGAGCAGTTCTTC. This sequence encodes CASSQGTSSYNEQFF.

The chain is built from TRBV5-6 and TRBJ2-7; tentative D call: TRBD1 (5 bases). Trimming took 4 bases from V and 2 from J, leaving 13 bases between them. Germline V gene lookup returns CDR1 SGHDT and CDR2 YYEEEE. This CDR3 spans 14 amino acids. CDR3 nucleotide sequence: TGTGCCAGCAGCGCATCTCCAGGGACCTACGAGCAGTACTTC. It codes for CASSASPGTYEQYF.

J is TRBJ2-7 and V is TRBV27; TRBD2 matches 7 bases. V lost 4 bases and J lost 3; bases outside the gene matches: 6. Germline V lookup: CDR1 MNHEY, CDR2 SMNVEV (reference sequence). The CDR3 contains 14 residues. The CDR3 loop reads CASSSLADHYEQYF. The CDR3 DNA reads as TGTGCCAGCAGTTCTCTAGCGGACCACTACGAGCAGTACTTC.

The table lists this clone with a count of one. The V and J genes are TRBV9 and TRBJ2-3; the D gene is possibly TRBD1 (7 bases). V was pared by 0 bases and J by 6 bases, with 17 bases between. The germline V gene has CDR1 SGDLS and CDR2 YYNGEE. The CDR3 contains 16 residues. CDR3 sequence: CASSVAAGGPGDTQYF. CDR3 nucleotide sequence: TGTGCCAGCAGCGTAGCCGCAGGGGGGCCGGGGGATACGCAGTATTTT. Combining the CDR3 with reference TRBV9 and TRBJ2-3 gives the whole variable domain DSGVTQTPKHLITATGQRVTLRCSPRSGDLSVYWYQQSLDQGLQFLIQYYNGEERAKGNILERFSAQQFPDLHSELNLSSLELGDSALYFCASSVAAGGPGDTQYFGPGTRLTVL.

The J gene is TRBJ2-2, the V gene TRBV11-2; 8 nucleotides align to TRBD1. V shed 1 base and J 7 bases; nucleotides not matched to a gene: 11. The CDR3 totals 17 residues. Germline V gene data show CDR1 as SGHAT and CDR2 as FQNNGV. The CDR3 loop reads CASSLGDWTGNVGELFF. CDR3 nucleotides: TGTGCCAGCAGCTTAGGGGATTGGACAGGGAATGTCGGGGAGCTGTTTTTT.

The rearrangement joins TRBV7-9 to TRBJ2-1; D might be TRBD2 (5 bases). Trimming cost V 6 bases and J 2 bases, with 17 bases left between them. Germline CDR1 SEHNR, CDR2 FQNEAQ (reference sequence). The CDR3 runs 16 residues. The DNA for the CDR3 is TGTGCCAGCAGTACAACTATTGCGGGCCCCTACAATGAGCAGTTCTTC. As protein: CASSTTIAGPYNEQFF.

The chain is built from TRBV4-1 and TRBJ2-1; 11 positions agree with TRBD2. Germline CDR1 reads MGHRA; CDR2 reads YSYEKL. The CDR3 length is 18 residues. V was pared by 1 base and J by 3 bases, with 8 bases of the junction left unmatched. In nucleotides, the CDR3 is TGCGCCAGCAGCCAAGCTCCTACCGGGACTAGCGGCTACAATGAGCAGTTCTTC. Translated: CASSQAPTGTSGYNEQFF.

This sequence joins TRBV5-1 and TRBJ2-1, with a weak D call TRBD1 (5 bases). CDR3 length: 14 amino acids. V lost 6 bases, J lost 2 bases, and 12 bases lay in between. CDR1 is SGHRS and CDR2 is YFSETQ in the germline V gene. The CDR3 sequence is CASTPDITYNEQFF. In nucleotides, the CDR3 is TGCGCCAGCACCCCGGACATAACCTACAATGAGCAGTTCTTC. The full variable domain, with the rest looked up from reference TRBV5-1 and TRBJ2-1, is KAGVTQTPRYLIKTRGQQVTLSCSPISGHRSVSWYQQTPGQGLQFLFEYFSETQRNKGNFPGRFSGRQFSNSRSEMNVSTLELGDSALYLCASTPDITYNEQFFGPGTRLTVL.

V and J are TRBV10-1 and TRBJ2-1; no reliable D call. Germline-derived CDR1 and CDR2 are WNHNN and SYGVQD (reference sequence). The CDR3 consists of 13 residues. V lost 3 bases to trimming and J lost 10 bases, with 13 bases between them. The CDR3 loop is CASSEREDAEQFF. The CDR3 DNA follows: TGCGCCAGCAGTGAAAGAGAGGACGCCGAGCAGTTCTTC.

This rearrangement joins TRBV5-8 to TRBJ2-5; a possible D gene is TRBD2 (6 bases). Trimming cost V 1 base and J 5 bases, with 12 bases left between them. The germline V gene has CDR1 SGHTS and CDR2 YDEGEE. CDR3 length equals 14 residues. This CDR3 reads CASSLSSAGETQYF. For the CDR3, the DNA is TGTGCCAGCAGCTTGTCGTCTGCGGGGGAGACCCAGTACTTC.

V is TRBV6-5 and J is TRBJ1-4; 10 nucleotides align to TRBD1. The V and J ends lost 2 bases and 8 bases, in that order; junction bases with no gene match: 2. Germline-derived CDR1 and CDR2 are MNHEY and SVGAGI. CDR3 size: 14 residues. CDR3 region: CASSYGTGDEKLFF. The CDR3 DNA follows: TGTGCCAGCAGTTACGGGACAGGGGACGAAAAACTGTTTTTT.

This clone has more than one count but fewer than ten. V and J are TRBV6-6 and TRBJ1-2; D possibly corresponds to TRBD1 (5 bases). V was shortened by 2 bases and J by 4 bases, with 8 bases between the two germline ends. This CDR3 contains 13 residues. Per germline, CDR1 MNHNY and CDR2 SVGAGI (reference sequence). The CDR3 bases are TGTGCCAGCAGTTACGGGGCGGGCTATGGCTACACCTTC. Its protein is CASSYGAGYGYTF.

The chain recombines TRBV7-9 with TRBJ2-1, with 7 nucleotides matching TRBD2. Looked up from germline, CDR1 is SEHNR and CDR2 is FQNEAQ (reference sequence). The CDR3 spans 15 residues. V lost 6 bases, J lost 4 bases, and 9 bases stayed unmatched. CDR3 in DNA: TGTGCCAGCAGTTACTCGCGGGAGTCGTACAATGAGCAGTTCTTC. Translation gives CASSYSRESYNEQFF. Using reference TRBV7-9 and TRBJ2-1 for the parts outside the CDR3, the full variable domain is DTGVSQNPRHKITKRGQNVTFRCDPISEHNRLYWYRQTLGQGPEFLTYFQNEAQLEKSRLLSDRFSAERPKGSFSTLEIQRTEQGDSAMYLCASSYSRESYNEQFFGPGTRLTVL.

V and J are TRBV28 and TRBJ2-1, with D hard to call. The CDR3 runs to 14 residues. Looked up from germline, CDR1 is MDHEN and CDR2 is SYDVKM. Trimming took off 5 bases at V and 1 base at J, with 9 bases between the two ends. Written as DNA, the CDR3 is TGTGCCAGCAGTAACGGACCATCCTACAATGAGCAGTTCTTC. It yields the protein CASSNGPSYNEQFF.

The CDR3 loop is CASSPTGTGVYNEQFF. DNA for the CDR3: TGCGCCAGCAGCCCCACCGGGACAGGGGTCTACAATGAGCAGTTCTTC. This chain links TRBV5-1 with TRBJ2-1; 10 nucleotides line up with TRBD1. Germline V gene data show CDR1 as SGHRS and CDR2 as YFSETQ. The junction had 7 bases not matched to a gene; V was cut back by 4 bases and J by 3 bases. The CDR3 spans 16 residues.

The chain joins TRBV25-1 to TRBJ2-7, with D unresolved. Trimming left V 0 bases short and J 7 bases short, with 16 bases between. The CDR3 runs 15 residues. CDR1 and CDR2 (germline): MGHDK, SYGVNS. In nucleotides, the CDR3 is TGTGCCAGCAGTGAATATACGACGTGGGGTTTGGAGCAGTACTTC. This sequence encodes CASSEYTTWGLEQYF.

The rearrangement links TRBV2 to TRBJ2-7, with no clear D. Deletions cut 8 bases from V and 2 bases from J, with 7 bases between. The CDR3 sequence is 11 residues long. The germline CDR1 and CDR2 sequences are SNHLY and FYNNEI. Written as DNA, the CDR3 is TGTGCCAGCCAAGCACCCTACGAGCAGTACTTC. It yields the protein CASQAPYEQYF.

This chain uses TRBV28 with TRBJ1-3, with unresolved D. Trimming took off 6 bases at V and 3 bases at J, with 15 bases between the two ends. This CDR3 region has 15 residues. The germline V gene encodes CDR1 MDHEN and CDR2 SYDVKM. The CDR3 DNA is TGTGCCAGCAGCCCATCGGTGGCGAGTGGAAACACCATATATTTT. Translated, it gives CASSPSVASGNTIYF.

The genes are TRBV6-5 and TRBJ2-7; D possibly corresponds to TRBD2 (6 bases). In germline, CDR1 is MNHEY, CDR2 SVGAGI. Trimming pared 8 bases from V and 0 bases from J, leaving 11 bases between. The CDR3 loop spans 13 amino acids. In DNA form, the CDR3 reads TGTGCCAGCTGCGGGGCCTACTCCTACGAGCAGTACTTC. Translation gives CASCGAYSYEQYF.

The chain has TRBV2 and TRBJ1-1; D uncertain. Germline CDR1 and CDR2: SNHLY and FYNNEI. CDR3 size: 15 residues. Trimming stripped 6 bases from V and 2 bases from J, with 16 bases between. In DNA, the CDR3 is TGTGCCAGCAGGGCGTGGATCAGCGATAACACTGAAGCTTTCTTT. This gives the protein CASRAWISDNTEAFF.

The CDR3 region has the DNA TGTGCCAGCAGCCAAACTAGCGGGAGGAAGAATGAGCAGTTCTTC. It translates to CASSQTSGRKNEQFF. The chain joins TRBV5-5 to TRBJ2-1, with 12 bases aligning to TRBD2. The germline V gene has CDR1 SGHKS and CDR2 YYEKEE (reference sequence). The CDR3 sequence is 15 residues long. V shed 4 bases, J shed 7 bases, and the junction held 6 bases outside the gene matches.

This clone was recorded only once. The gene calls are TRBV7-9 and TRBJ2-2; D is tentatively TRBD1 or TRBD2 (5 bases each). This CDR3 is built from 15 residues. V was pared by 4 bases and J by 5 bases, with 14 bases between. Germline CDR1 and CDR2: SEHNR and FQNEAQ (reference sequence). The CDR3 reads CASSSRDEGTGELFF. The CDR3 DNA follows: TGTGCCAGCAGCTCCCGGGACGAGGGAACCGGGGAGCTGTTTTTT. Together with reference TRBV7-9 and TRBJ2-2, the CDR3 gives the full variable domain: DTGVSQNPRHKITKRGQNVTFRCDPISEHNRLYWYRQTLGQGPEFLTYFQNEAQLEKSRLLSDRFSAERPKGSFSTLEIQRTEQGDSAMYLCASSSRDEGTGELFFGEGSRLTVL.

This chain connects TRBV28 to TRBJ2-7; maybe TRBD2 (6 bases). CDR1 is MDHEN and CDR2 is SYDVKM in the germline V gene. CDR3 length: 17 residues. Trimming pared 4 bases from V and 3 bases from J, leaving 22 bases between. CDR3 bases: TGTGCCAGCAGTTATAACCCCCGCGGTGGGGGGATCTACGAGCAGTACTTC. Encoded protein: CASSYNPRGGGIYEQYF.